Each of the 11 T cell receptor beta chains below was sequenced from the same sample in a study of blood T cell repertoires in COVID-19. Measured with immunoSEQ multiplex PCR; TCRdb has only the in-frame clones, and not every one. The sample records roughly 220,000 clones, roughly 84% being singletons. The sequencing sample was made of peripheral blood. The receptors here all came from a man in his fifties or sixties who had recovered from COVID-19.

This clone showed up just a few times. This chain connects TRBV4-2 to TRBJ2-1, with no clear D. V shed 0 bases and J shed 10 bases, with 10 bases lying between them. CDR1 is LGHNA, CDR2 YNFKEQ, per germline. CDR3 size: 13 residues. The CDR3 here is CASSQDLLREQFF. The CDR3 DNA reads TGTGCCAGCAGCCAAGATCTGCTCCGGGAGCAGTTCTTC.

This rearrangement joins TRBV6-5 to TRBJ1-2; D may be TRBD1 (5 bases). The CDR3 has 15 amino acids. The V and J ends lost 9 bases and 8 bases respectively, with 25 bases between them. The V gene's germline CDR1 is MNHEY and CDR2 SVGAGI. This chain's CDR3 is CASSTQGTGSRGYTF. Written as DNA, the CDR3 is TGTGCCAGTAGCACCCAAGGGACTGGGAGTCGGGGCTACACCTTC.

The rearrangement links TRBV28 to TRBJ2-3, with TRBD2 identical over 10 bases. With 4 bases clipped from V and 3 bases from J, the junction kept 4 bases outside the gene matches. The germline gives CDR1 MDHEN, CDR2 SYDVKM. The CDR3 runs 15 residues. The CDR3 DNA sequence: TGTGCCAGCAGTTCCGGACTAGCGGCAACAGATACGCAGTATTTT. The encoded protein is CASSSGLAATDTQYF.

The gene calls are TRBV7-2 and TRBJ2-1; 7 bases are a match to TRBD1. Germline CDR1 reads SGHTA; CDR2 reads FQGNSA. The CDR3 length is 12 residues. Unmatched junction bases numbered 4, after V lost 6 bases and J lost 8 bases. The CDR3 DNA sequence: TGTGCCAGCAGATTAACAGGGGATGAGCAGTTCTTC. This codes for CASRLTGDEQFF. The complete variable domain, with remaining parts taken from reference TRBV7-2 and TRBJ2-1, reads GAGVSQSPSNKVTEKGKDVELRCDPISGHTALYWYRQSLGQGLEFLIYFQGNSAPDKSGLPSDRFSAERTGGSVSTLTIQRTQQEDSAVYLCASRLTGDEQFFGPGTRLTVL.

The V call is TRBV4-1, the J call TRBJ2-6; D unclear. Trimming pared 5 bases from V and 1 base from J, leaving 9 bases between. CDR3 length: 15 residues. In germline, CDR1 is MGHRA, CDR2 YSYEKL. The CDR3 region has the DNA TGCGCCAGCAGCGAAGGGCATTCTGGGGCCAACGTCCTGACTTTC. Its translation is CASSEGHSGANVLTF.

This clone was counted a few times. The gene calls are TRBV6-5 and TRBJ1-3; D call uncertain. This CDR3 region has 15 residues. Germline V gives CDR1 MNHEY, CDR2 SVGAGI. The V and J ends lost 6 bases and 0 bases respectively, with 12 bases between them. CDR3 bases: TGTGCCAGCAGGCGCTCAGAGGTCTCTGGAAACACCATATATTTT. It yields the protein CASRRSEVSGNTIYF.

The chain joins TRBV7-8 to TRBJ2-7, with 9 bases aligning to TRBD2. The V gene end was trimmed by 6 bases and the J gene end by 4 bases; junction bases not matched to a gene: 13. Germline lookup yields CDR1 SGHVS and CDR2 FQNEAQ. This CDR3 comprises 16 residues. This chain's CDR3 is CASSIGALAGRYEQYF. DNA for the CDR3: TGTGCCAGCAGTATAGGGGCCCTAGCGGGGAGGTACGAGCAGTACTTC.

The chain has TRBV18 and TRBJ2-3; no reliable D call. V was trimmed by 3 bases and J by 4 bases, leaving 5 bases between them. Germline assignment: CDR1 KGHSH and CDR2 LQKENI. This CDR3 comprises 12 residues. The CDR3 here is CASSPSADTQYF. The CDR3 DNA sequence: TGTGCCAGCTCACCTTCCGCAGATACGCAGTATTTT. Full variable domain (remainder filled in from reference TRBV18 and TRBJ2-3): NAGVMQNPRHLVRRRGQEARLRCSPMKGHSHVYWYRQLPEEGLKFMVYLQKENIIDESGMPKERFSAEFPKEGPSILRIQQVVRGDSAAYFCASSPSADTQYFGPGTRLTVL.

This rearrangement joins TRBV19 to TRBJ2-7; tentative D call: TRBD2 (5 bases). There are 13 residues in the CDR3. V dropped 5 bases and J dropped 3 bases, with 11 bases sitting between them. Per germline, CDR1 LNHDA and CDR2 SQIVND (reference sequence). In nucleotides, the CDR3 is TGTGCCAGTAGTGGCGGGCAAAACTACGAGCAGTACTTC. As protein: CASSGGQNYEQYF.

The J gene is TRBJ1-5, the V gene TRBV28, with a weak D call TRBD1 (5 bases). The germline CDR1 and CDR2 sequences are MDHEN and SYDVKM. The CDR3 consists of 16 residues. Trimming removed 5 bases at V and 1 base at J, with 15 bases between. This CDR3 reads CASSTLGQASNQPQHF. The CDR3 nucleotides read TGTGCCAGCAGTACCCTCGGACAAGCCAGCAATCAGCCCCAGCATTTT. Using reference TRBV28 and TRBJ1-5 for the parts outside the CDR3, the full variable domain is DVKVTQSSRYLVKRTGEKVFLECVQDMDHENMFWYRQDPGLGLRLIYFSYDVKMKEKGDIPEGYSVSREKKERFSLILESASTNQTSMYLCASSTLGQASNQPQHFGDGTRLSIL.

The chain links TRBV28 to TRBJ2-5, with 10 bases lining up with TRBD1. V shed 6 bases, J shed 5 bases, and the junction held 6 bases outside the gene matches. The CDR3 loop spans 14 amino acids. Germline CDR1 reads MDHEN; CDR2 reads SYDVKM. This chain's CDR3 is CASRPTGGWETQYF. CDR3 nucleotides: TGTGCCAGCAGACCGACAGGGGGCTGGGAGACCCAGTACTTC.